This TCR beta chain was recorded in a study of T cell responses to AZD1222 COVID-19 vaccine. Study results and caveats: At 160-218 and 743-854, vaccine-associated CD4 TCRs were dominant, and they spanned spike.

There are 15 residues in the CDR3. V shed 4 bases and J shed 1 base, with 13 bases lying between them. CDR1 and CDR2 from the germline V gene are LGHNT and FRNRAP. Sequencing was performed with immunoSEQ multiplex PCR; in TCRdb, only in-frame clones are kept and a portion is missing. Of under 150,000 clones listed, roughly 91% are singletons. A word on this clone: Its antigen remains unidentified.

This sequence originates from an adult in good health. The chain joins TRBV12-5 to TRBJ1-1; D is ambiguous. The sample in question was peripheral blood, obtained on day 0 of AZD1222 vaccination. CDR3 sequence (DNA): TGTGCTAGTGGTTCCACCCTTCCATCGAACACTGAAGCTTTCTTT. This sequence encodes CASGSTLPSNTEAFF.